This T cell receptor beta chain appears in the sequencing data of a study of blood T cell repertoires in COVID-19. Study background: PBMCs, B-cell-depleted T cells, or T cells provided the cDNA or gDNA that made up the material.

Participants, about 18 to 90 years old, spanned about two dozen US areas. Grouping used clinical history reported by participants in a survey and questionnaire. Clones were sequenced by immunoSEQ multiplex PCR, and TCRdb holds only the in-frame ones, with some missing. This table holds tens of thousands of clones, roughly 80% found once. Per germline, CDR1 SGDLS and CDR2 YYNGEE. The CDR3 extends over 14 amino acids. V lost 4 bases to trimming and J lost 7 bases; unmatched junction nucleotides: 9. This chain uses TRBV9 with TRBJ2-7, with 9 nucleotides matching TRBD1. The clonotype was recovered from a woman aged 45-65 years with acute COVID-19. Sequenced sample: PBMCs or T cells enriched from blood (not recorded which). CDR3 coding DNA: TGTGCCAGCAGCCCGGACAGGGGAGGGGATGAGCAGTACTTC. Protein sequence: CASSPDRGGDEQYF.